This T cell receptor (beta chain) was obtained from a study of cytotoxic CD8 clonotypes in ibrutinib-treated CLL. This CDR3 is 12 amino acids long. V shed 2 bases and J shed 4 bases, with 7 bases lying between them. Per the germline V gene, CDR1 is SGHRS and CDR2 is YFSETQ. Sequencing was performed with immunoSEQ multiplex PCR; in TCRdb, only in-frame clones are kept and a portion is missing. The data contain 50,000 to 70,000 clones, 50% to 65% of them seen just once; the ten biggest clones take up 24%. This clone has more than one count but fewer than ten. V and J are TRBV5-1 and TRBJ2-7; D gene unclear. The sequences come from PBMCs, collected at disease progression, from a patient treated with ibrutinib. The receptor was derived from a human donor with chronic lymphocytic leukemia. The CDR3 is CASSFVGYEQYF. The CDR3 DNA reads TGCGCCAGCAGCTTTGTTGGATACGAGCAGTACTTC.